These 19 T cell receptor beta chains were sequenced from one sample in a study of cytomegalovirus exposure and HLA in healthy donors. The PCR had 60 Vbeta and 13 Jbeta primers. Profiling relied on immunoSEQ multiplex PCR, and the TCRdb table lists in-frame clones only, not all of them. In the table there are about 67,000 clones, roughly nine tenths of which are singletons. The sequenced sample consisted of PBMCs. These receptors came from a woman in her twenties or thirties in good health and CMV-seropositive.

This chain uses TRBV28 with TRBJ2-6; the match to TRBD2 covers 11 bases. CDR1 is MDHEN and CDR2 is SYDVKM in the germline V gene. V dropped 8 bases and J dropped 0; count of bases not matched to a gene: 3. The CDR3 runs to 16 residues. The CDR3 DNA reads as TGTGCCAGCGGACTAGCGGGCCGCTCTGGGGCCAACGTCCTGACTTTC. Its protein product is CASGLAGRSGANVLTF. Filled out from reference TRBV28 and TRBJ2-6, the complete variable domain reads DVKVTQSSRYLVKRTGEKVFLECVQDMDHENMFWYRQDPGLGLRLIYFSYDVKMKEKGDIPEGYSVSREKKERFSLILESASTNQTSMYLCASGLAGRSGANVLTFGAGSRLTVL.

This chain joins TRBV27 and TRBJ2-3; D is perhaps TRBD2 (6 bases). CDR1 and CDR2 from the germline V gene are MNHEY and SMNVEV (reference sequence). V was trimmed by 0 bases and J by 5 bases, leaving 9 bases between them. The CDR3 covers 14 residues. The CDR3 is CASSLSGGRDTQYF. CDR3 nucleotide sequence: TGTGCCAGCAGTTTATCCGGGGGAAGAGATACGCAGTATTTT.

The chain recombines TRBV5-1 with TRBJ2-5; 11 positions agree with TRBD2. The J call is doubtful: the DNA matches TRBJ2-7 better. The germline gives CDR1 SGHRS, CDR2 YFSETQ. This CDR3 spans 14 amino acids. The CDR3 reads CASRYTSGSDEQYF. The CDR3 DNA sequence: TGCGCCAGCAGATATACTAGCGGGAGCGACGAGCAGTACTTC.

This clone was detected a few times. The chain couples TRBV30 to TRBJ2-3, with D uncertain. The germline V gene encodes CDR1 GTSNPN and CDR2 SVGIG (reference sequence). There are 11 residues in the CDR3. The germline V and J ends were trimmed by 2 bases and 2 bases, with 2 bases remaining between them. The CDR3 here is CAWSYTDTQYF. The DNA of the CDR3 is TGTGCCTGGAGTTACACAGATACGCAGTATTTT.

The chain has TRBV5-1 and TRBJ1-1; D is uncertain. V lost 2 bases to trimming and J lost 4 bases, with 15 bases between them. Germline V lookup: CDR1 SGHRS, CDR2 YFSETQ. The CDR3 has 15 residues. CDR3 in DNA: TGCGCCAGCAGCTTTATTGAGGTCGGAGGCACTGAAGCTTTCTTT. This translates into CASSFIEVGGTEAFF.

The chain combines TRBV9 with TRBJ1-2, with D perhaps TRBD1 (6 bases). The CDR3 runs to 12 residues. Germline CDR1 and CDR2: SGDLS and YYNGEE. Trimming took 6 bases from V and 4 from J, leaving 10 bases between them. CDR3 bases: TGTGCCAGCAACCGGGACACCTATGGCTACACCTTC. It yields the protein CASNRDTYGYTF. The variable domain in full, with the rest retrieved from reference TRBV9 and TRBJ1-2, is DSGVTQTPKHLITATGQRVTLRCSPRSGDLSVYWYQQSLDQGLQFLIQYYNGEERAKGNILERFSAQQFPDLHSELNLSSLELGDSALYFCASNRDTYGYTFGSGTRLTVV.

The chain recombines TRBV28 with TRBJ2-7; TRBD2 aligns across 9 bases. This CDR3 region has 16 residues. CDR1 is MDHEN, CDR2 SYDVKM, per germline. Trimming removed 3 bases from V and 2 bases from J; junction bases left unmatched: 8. The CDR3 DNA is TGTGCCAGCAGTTTGTTGAGCGGGAGGAAAACCTACGAGCAGTACTTC. Translating gives CASSLLSGRKTYEQYF.

The rearrangement uses TRBV5-1 and TRBJ2-3; 10 nucleotides agree with TRBD2. The V and J ends lost 4 bases and 3 bases, in that order; junction bases with no gene match: 11. CDR3 length: 17 residues. CDR1 is SGHRS, CDR2 YFSETQ, per germline. The CDR3 spells CASSPSRSSGGTDTQYF. The CDR3 nucleotides read TGCGCCAGCAGCCCCTCCCGTAGTAGCGGGGGGACAGATACGCAGTATTTT.

Turning to this clone: One end of the junction fails to match germline, which may point to a read error. The V gene is TRBV19, the J gene TRBJ2-5; 7 bases agree with TRBD2. Germline CDR1 reads LNHDA; CDR2 reads SQIVND (reference sequence). The CDR3 consists of 14 residues. This CDR3 reads CASSIGGYQEAQYF. In DNA form, the CDR3 reads TGTGCCAGTAGTATCGGGGGGTACCAAGAGGCCCAGTACTTC. Using reference TRBV19 and TRBJ2-5 for the parts outside the CDR3, the full variable domain is DGGITQSPKYLFRKEGQNVTLSCEQNLNHDAMYWYRQDPGQGLRLIYYSQIVNDFQKGDIAEGYSVSREKKESFPLTVTSAQKNPTAFYLCASSIGGYQEAQYFGPGTRLLVL.

The chain carries TRBV9 and TRBJ1-2; the D gene is possibly TRBD1 (6 bases). V lost 4 bases and J lost 6, with 10 bases in between. The CDR3 is 12 amino acids. The V gene's germline CDR1 is SGDLS and CDR2 YYNGEE. The CDR3 reads CASSSGAHGYTF. Here the CDR3 DNA reads TGTGCCAGCAGCTCAGGGGCACATGGCTACACCTTC.

The chain recombines TRBV6-4 with TRBJ1-1; D call uncertain. This CDR3 region has 13 residues. The V end was cut by 3 bases, the J end by 1 base, with 6 bases between. CDR1 MRHNA and CDR2 SNTAGT come from the germline V gene. DNA of the CDR3: TGTGCCAGCAGTGATAAGCCGAACACTGAAGCTTTCTTT. Translating it yields CASSDKPNTEAFF.

As to this clone: One junction end does not reproduce the germline sequence, and a read error may be involved. In DNA, the CDR3 is TGTGCCAGCACTGAACGGCGGCTTTACAATGAGCAGTTCTTC. It yields the protein CASTERRLYNEQFF. The chain employs TRBV6-1 and TRBJ2-1; no firm D call. The CDR3 loop spans 14 amino acids. Germline CDR1 and CDR2: MNHNS and SASEGT.

The chain recombines TRBV6-1 with TRBJ2-1; 14 bases align to TRBD2. CDR1 MNHNS and CDR2 SASEGT come from the germline V gene. The J segment lost 9 bases and the V segment lost 6 bases, leaving 4 bases of the junction unmatched. The CDR3 extends over 14 amino acids. CDR3 in amino acids: CASRTSGRAGEQFF. Written as DNA, the CDR3 is TGTGCCAGCAGGACTAGCGGGAGGGCCGGTGAGCAGTTCTTC.

This rearrangement joins TRBV19 to TRBJ1-5; tentative D call: TRBD1 (6 bases). The V gene's germline CDR1 is LNHDA and CDR2 SQIVND (reference sequence). The CDR3 extends over 15 amino acids. V was pared by 7 bases and J by 2 bases, with 15 bases between. CDR3 nucleotide sequence: TGTGCCAGTATCGACCAGGGGCTTGGCAATCAGCCCCAGCATTTT. It encodes CASIDQGLGNQPQHF.

This clone is a singleton in its sample. The CDR3 DNA sequence: TGTGCCAGTAAGGGGGGGAACGCCCGCGGCACTGAAGCTTTCTTT. This sequence encodes CASKGGNARGTEAFF. The rearrangement links TRBV19 to TRBJ1-1, with D possibly being TRBD1 (6 bases). The germline V gene encodes CDR1 LNHDA and CDR2 SQIVND (reference sequence). The CDR3 loop spans 15 amino acids. Trimming took off 7 bases at V and 4 bases at J, with 19 bases between the two ends.

In nucleotides, the CDR3 is TGTGCCAGCAGTTCAGGACTAGCGGGAGCCCCCTACGAGCAGTACTTC. Residues: CASSSGLAGAPYEQYF. The V and J genes are TRBV6-6 and TRBJ2-7; 13 nucleotides agree with TRBD2. Trimming took 4 bases from V and 2 from J; bases not matched to a gene: 5. Germline CDR1 and CDR2: MNHNY and SVGAGI (reference sequence). The CDR3 has 16 residues.

In its sample, this clone was seen a few times. The rearrangement joins TRBV4-1 to TRBJ1-3; D is perhaps TRBD1 (5 bases). Germline assignment: CDR1 MGHRA and CDR2 YSYEKL. The V end lost 4 bases, the J end lost 2 bases, and 12 bases lay between the germline ends. CDR3 length: 15 residues. CDR3 sequence reads: CASSLHRFAGNTIYF. The CDR3 DNA sequence: TGCGCCAGCAGCCTACACAGGTTTGCTGGAAACACCATATATTTT.

The chain combines TRBV23-1 with TRBJ2-7; possibly TRBD1 for D (6 bases). TRBV23-1 is labeled an ORF, and its function is uncertain. The CDR3 length is 20 residues. V lost 7 bases and J lost 1, with 32 bases in between. DNA for the CDR3: TGCGCCAGCATCCTTGGGAGACCGGGGCTCGGGACAAGGGGATCCTACGAGCAGTACTTC. Protein product: CASILGRPGLGTRGSYEQYF.

The count of this clone is one. This chain uses TRBV18 with TRBJ1-5; D might be TRBD1 (6 bases). Trimming removed 2 bases from V and 3 bases from J, with 14 bases in between. This CDR3 region has 16 residues. In germline, CDR1 is KGHSH, CDR2 LQKENI. The CDR3 DNA follows: TGTGCCAGCTCACCAGCGGGGGGCTACGACAATCAGCCCCAGCATTTT. Amino acids: CASSPAGGYDNQPQHF.